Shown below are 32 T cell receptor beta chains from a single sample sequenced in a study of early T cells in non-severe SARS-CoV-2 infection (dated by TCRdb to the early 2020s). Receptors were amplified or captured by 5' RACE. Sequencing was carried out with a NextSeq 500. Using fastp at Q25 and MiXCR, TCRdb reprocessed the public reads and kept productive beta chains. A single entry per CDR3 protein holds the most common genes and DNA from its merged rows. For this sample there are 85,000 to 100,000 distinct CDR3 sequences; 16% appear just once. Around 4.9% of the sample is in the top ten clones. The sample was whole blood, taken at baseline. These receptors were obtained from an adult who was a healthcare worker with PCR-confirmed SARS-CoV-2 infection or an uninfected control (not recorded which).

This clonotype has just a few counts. The CDR3 nucleotides are TGTGCCAGCAGCTTAGCCGGGGGGCCCCAGCATTTT. This translates into CASSLAGGPQHF. The J gene is TRBJ1-5, the V gene TRBV7-2; D may be TRBD1 (5 bases). The CDR3 contains 12 residues. V lost 0 bases, J lost 9 bases, and 6 bases lay in between. Germline V CDR1 and CDR2: SGHTA, FQGNSA.

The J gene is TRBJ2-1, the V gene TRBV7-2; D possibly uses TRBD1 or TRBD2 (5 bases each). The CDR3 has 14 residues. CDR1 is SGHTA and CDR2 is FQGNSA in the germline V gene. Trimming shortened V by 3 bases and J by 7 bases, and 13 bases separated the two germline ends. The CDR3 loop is CASSLRGPWNEQFF. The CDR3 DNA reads TGTGCCAGCAGCTTGAGGGGCCCCTGGAATGAGCAGTTCTTC.

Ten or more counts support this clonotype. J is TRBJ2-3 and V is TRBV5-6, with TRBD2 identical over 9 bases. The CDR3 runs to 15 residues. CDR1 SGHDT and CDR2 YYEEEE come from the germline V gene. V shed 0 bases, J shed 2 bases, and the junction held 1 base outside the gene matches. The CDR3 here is CASSLGLADTDTQYF. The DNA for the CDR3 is TGTGCCAGCAGCTTGGGACTAGCGGACACAGATACGCAGTATTTT.

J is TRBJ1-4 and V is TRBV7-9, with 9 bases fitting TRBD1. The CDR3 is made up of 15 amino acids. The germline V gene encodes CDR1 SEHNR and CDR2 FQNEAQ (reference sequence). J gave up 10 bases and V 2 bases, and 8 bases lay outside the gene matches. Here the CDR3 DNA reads TGTGCCAGCAGCTTAACCCGGACAGGGGAGGGAAAACTGTTTTTT. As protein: CASSLTRTGEGKLFF.

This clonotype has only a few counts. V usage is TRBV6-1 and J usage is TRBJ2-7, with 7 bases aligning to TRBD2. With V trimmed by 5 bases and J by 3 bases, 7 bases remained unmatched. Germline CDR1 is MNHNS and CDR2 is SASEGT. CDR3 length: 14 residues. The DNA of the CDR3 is TGTGCCAGCAGTCCCCGGGGGGAGGTCTACGAGCAGTACTTC. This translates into CASSPRGEVYEQYF.

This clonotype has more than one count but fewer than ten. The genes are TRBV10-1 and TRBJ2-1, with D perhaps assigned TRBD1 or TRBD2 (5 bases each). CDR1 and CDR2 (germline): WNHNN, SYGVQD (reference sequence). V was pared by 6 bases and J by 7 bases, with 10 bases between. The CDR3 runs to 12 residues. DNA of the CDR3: TGCGCCAGCAGCCGGGGACCTAATGAGCAGTTCTTC. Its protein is CASSRGPNEQFF.

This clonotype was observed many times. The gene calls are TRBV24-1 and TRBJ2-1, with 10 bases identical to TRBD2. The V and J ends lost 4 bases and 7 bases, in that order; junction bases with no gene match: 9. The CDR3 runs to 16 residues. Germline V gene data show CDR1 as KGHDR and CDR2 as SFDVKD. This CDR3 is CATSDPRDSGRNEQFF. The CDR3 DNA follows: TGTGCCACCAGTGACCCACGGGATAGCGGGAGGAATGAGCAGTTCTTC.

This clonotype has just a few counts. The CDR3 nucleotides are TGCGCCAGCAGCCAAGAACGGGCGTCCTACGAGCAGTACTTC. It encodes CASSQERASYEQYF. The rearrangement links TRBV4-3 to TRBJ2-7; no clear D gene. From germline, CDR1 is LGHNA and CDR2 YSLEER. The CDR3 is 14 residues long. V was cut by 0 bases and J by 1 base, with 7 bases left in between.

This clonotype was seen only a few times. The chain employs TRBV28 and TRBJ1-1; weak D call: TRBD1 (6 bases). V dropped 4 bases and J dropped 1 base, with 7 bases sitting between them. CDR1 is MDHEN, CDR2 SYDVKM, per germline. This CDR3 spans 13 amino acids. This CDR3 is CASSSDRNTEAFF. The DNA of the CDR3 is TGTGCCAGCAGTTCGGACAGGAACACTGAAGCTTTCTTT.

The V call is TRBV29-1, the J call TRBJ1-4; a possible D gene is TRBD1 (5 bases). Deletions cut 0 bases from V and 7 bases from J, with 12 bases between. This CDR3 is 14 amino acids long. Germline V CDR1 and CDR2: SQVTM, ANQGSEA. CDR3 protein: CSVEEGRGGEKLFF. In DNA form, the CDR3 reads TGCAGCGTTGAAGAGGGGAGGGGCGGTGAAAAACTGTTTTTT.

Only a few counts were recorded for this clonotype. DNA for the CDR3: TGCAGCGTGTCGGCAGGGGGGAAAACCGGGGAGCTGTTTTTT. Residues: CSVSAGGKTGELFF. This chain uses TRBV29-1 with TRBJ2-2; TRBD1 might be the D (7 bases). Looked up from germline, CDR1 is SQVTM and CDR2 is ANQGSEA. The CDR3 consists of 14 residues. V was pared by 6 bases and J by 5 bases, with 16 bases between.

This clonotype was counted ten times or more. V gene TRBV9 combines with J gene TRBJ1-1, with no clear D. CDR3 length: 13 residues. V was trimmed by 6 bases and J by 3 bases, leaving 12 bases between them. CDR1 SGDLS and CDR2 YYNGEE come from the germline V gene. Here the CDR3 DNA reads TGTGCCAGCAACCAAGACTCGGACACTGAAGCTTTCTTT. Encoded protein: CASNQDSDTEAFF.

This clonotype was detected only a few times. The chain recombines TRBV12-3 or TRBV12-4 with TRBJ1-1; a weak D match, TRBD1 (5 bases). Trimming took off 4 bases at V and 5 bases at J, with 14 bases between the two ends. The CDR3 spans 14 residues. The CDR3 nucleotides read TGTGCCAGCAGTTCCCCAGGGACGGCGACTGAAGCTTTCTTT. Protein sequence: CASSSPGTATEAFF.

The CDR3 DNA follows: TGTGCCAGCAGCTTTTCAGCGGGAGAGGACGAGCAGTACTTC. Its translation is CASSFSAGEDEQYF. The chain employs TRBV7-2 and TRBJ2-7; the match to TRBD2 covers 8 bases. Losses at the gene ends were 3 bases for V and 5 bases for J; bases not matched to a gene: 6. CDR1 is SGHTA, CDR2 FQGNSA, per germline. CDR3 length equals 14 residues.

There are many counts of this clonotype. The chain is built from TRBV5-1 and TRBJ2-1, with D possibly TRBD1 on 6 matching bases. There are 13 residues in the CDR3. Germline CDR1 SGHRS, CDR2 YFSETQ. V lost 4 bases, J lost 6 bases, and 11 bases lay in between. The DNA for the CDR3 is TGCGCCAGCAGCCCCGGGACAACCAATGAGCAGTTCTTC. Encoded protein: CASSPGTTNEQFF.

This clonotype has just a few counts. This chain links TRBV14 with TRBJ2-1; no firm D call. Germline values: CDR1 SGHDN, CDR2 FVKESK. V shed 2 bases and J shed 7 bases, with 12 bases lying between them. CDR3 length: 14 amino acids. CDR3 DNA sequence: TGTGCCAGCAGCCAAAGAGAGAGTTCGAATGAGCAGTTCTTC. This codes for CASSQRESSNEQFF.

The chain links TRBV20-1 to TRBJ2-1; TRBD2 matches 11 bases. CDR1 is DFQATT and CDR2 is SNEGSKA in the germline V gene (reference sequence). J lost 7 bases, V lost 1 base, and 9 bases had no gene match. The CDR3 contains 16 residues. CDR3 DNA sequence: TGCAGTGCTAGAGGTCCTACTAGCGGGAGTCAAAATGAGCAGTTCTTC. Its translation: CSARGPTSGSQNEQFF.

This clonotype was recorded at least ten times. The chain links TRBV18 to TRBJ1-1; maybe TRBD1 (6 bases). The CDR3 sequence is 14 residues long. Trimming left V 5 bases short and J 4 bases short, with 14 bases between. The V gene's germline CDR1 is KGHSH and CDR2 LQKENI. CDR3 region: CASSETGGSTEAFF. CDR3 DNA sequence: TGTGCCAGCTCAGAGACAGGCGGAAGCACTGAAGCTTTCTTT.

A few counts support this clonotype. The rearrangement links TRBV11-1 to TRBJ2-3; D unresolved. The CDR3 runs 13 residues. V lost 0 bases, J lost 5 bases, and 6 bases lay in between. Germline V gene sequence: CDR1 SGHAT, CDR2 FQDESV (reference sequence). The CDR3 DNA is TGTGCCAGCAGCTTAGCCGTCCGAGATACGCAGTATTTT. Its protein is CASSLAVRDTQYF. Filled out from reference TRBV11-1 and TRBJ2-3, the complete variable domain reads EAEVAQSPRYKITEKSQAVAFWCDPISGHATLYWYRQILGQGPELLVQFQDESVVDDSQLPKDRFSAERLKGVDSTLKIQPAELGDSAMYLCASSLAVRDTQYFGPGTRLTVL.

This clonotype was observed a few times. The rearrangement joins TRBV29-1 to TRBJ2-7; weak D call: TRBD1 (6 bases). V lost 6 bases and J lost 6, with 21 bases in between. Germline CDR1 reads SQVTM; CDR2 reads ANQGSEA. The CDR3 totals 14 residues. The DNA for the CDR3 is TGCAGCGTAACCACCGCGACAGGCCCCACCGAGCAGTACTTC. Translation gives CSVTTATGPTEQYF.

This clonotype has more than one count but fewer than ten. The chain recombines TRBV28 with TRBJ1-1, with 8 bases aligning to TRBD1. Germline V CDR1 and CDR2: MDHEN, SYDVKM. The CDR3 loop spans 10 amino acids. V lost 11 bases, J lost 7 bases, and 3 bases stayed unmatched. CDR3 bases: TGTGCCGTACAGGGGGTTGAAGCTTTCTTT. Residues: CAVQGVEAFF.

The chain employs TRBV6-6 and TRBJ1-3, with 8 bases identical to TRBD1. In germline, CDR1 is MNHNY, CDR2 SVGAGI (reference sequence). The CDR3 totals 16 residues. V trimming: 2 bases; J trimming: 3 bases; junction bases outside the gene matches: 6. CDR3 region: CASSYPADRGGNTIYF. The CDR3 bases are TGTGCCAGCAGTTACCCCGCAGACAGGGGTGGAAACACCATATATTTT.

The CDR3 protein is CASSFSQTAKETQYF. The CDR3 region has the DNA TGTGCCAGCAGCTTTTCACAAACGGCAAAAGAGACCCAGTACTTC. This sequence joins TRBV5-4 and TRBJ2-5; D is uncertain. The V end lost 2 bases, the J end lost 3 bases, and 14 bases lay between the germline ends. Germline CDR1 and CDR2: SGHNT and YYREEE (reference sequence). The CDR3 covers 15 residues.

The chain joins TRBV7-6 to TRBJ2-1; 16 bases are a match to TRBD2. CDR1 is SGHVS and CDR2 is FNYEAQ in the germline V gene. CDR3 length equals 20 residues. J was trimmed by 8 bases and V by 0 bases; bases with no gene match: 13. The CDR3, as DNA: TGTGCCAGCAGCTTAGCCCGCTACGGGACTAGCGGGAGGGTCTGGGATGAGCAGTTCTTC. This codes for CASSLARYGTSGRVWDEQFF.

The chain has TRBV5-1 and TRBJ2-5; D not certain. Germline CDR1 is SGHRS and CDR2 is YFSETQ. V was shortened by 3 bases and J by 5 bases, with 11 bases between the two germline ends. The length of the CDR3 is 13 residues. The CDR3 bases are TGCGCCAGCAGCTCCATGCTGGGGGAGACCCAGTACTTC. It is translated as CASSSMLGETQYF.

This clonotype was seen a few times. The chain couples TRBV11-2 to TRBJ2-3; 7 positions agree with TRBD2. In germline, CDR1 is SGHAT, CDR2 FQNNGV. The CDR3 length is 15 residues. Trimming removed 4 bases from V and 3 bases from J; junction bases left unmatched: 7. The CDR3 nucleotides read TGTGCCAGCAGCTCCCAGAGGCGGGGGACAGATACGCAGTATTTT. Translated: CASSSQRRGTDTQYF.

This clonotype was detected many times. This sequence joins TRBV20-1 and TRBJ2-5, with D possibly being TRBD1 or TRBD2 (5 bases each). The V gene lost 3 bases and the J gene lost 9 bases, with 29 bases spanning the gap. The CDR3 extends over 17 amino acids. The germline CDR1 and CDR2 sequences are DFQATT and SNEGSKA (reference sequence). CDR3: CSASVKTSGADSRAQYF. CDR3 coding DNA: TGCAGTGCTAGTGTCAAAACATCCGGGGCCGACTCGAGGGCCCAGTACTTC.

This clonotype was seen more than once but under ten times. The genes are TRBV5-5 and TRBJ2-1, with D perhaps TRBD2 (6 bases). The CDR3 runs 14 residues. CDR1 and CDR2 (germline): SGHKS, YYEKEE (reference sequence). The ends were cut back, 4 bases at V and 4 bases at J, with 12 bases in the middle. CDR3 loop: CASSPPGGYNEQFF. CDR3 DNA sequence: TGTGCCAGCAGCCCACCCGGGGGATACAATGAGCAGTTCTTC.

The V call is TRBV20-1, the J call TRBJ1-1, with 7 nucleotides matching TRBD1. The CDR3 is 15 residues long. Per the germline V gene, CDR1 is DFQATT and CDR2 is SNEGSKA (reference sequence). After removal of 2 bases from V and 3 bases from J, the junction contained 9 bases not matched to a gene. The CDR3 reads CSARTNDREDTEAFF. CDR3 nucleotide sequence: TGCAGTGCTAGAACGAACGACAGGGAGGACACTGAAGCTTTCTTT.

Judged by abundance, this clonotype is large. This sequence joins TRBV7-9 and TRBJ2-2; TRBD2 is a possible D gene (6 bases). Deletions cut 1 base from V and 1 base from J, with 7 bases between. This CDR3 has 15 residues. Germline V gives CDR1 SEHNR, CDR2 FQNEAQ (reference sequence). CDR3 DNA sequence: TGTGCCAGCAGCTTAGGTAGCGGGAACACCGGGGAGCTGTTTTTT. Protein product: CASSLGSGNTGELFF. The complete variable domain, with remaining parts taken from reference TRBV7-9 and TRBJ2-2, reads DTGVSQNPRHKITKRGQNVTFRCDPISEHNRLYWYRQTLGQGPEFLTYFQNEAQLEKSRLLSDRFSAERPKGSFSTLEIQRTEQGDSAMYLCASSLGSGNTGELFFGEGSRLTVL.

CDR3 in DNA: TGTGCCAGCGGTAATCCCGAAAAACTGTTTTTT. Encoded protein: CASGNPEKLFF. This chain joins TRBV12-3 or TRBV12-4 and TRBJ1-4, with D uncertain. The CDR3 has 11 amino acids. The ends were cut back, 8 bases at V and 8 bases at J, with 9 bases in the middle.

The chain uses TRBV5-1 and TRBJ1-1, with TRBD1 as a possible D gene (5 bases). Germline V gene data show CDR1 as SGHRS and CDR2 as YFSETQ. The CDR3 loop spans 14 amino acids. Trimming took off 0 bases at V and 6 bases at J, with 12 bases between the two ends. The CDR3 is CASSLARGTPEAFF. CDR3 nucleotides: TGCGCCAGCAGCTTGGCCAGAGGGACCCCTGAAGCTTTCTTT.